These 22 T cell receptor beta chains were all obtained from the same sample, sequenced in a study of cytomegalovirus exposure and HLA in healthy donors. Primers included in the PCR were 60 Vbeta and 13 Jbeta primers. Profiling relied on immunoSEQ multiplex PCR, and the TCRdb table lists in-frame clones only, not all of them. This table has about 140,000 clones, more than 60% appearing once. Sequenced material: PBMCs. These receptors originate from a man aged 30-40 years in good health and CMV-seropositive.

This clone was seen a few times. This chain joins TRBV5-1 and TRBJ2-7, with 10 bases matching TRBD2. The CDR3 contains 15 residues. The germline V gene has CDR1 SGHRS and CDR2 YFSETQ. V shed 4 bases and J 6 bases; nucleotides not matched to a gene: 10. CDR3 amino acids: CASSPTSGTVGEQYF. The CDR3 DNA reads as TGCGCCAGCAGCCCAACTAGCGGGACCGTGGGCGAGCAGTACTTC.

The CDR3 DNA reads as TGTGCCAGCAGCTTAGGTGGCGAGGACACCGGGGAGCTGTTTTTT. Its translation is CASSLGGEDTGELFF. The genes are TRBV7-9 and TRBJ2-2; D is uncertain. This CDR3 is 15 amino acids long. V was clipped by 1 base and J by 3 bases, with 9 bases between them. The germline CDR1 and CDR2 sequences are SEHNR and FQNEAQ (reference sequence).

This chain joins TRBV25-1 and TRBJ2-1, with 8 bases lining up with TRBD2. CDR1 is MGHDK and CDR2 is SYGVNS in the germline V gene. V lost 4 bases to trimming and J lost 3 bases; unmatched junction nucleotides: 5. The CDR3 length is 15 residues. The DNA of the CDR3 is TGTGCCAGCAGTGGAGGTAGCGGGAACTACAATGAGCAGTTCTTC. Its protein product is CASSGGSGNYNEQFF. Full variable domain (remainder filled in from reference TRBV25-1 and TRBJ2-1): EADIYQTPRYLVIGTGKKITLECSQTMGHDKMYWYQQDPGMELHLIHYSYGVNSTEKGDLSSESTVSRIRTEHFPLTLESARPSHTSQYLCASSGGSGNYNEQFFGPGTRLTVL.

The chain carries TRBV11-2 and TRBJ2-3, with 7 bases that match TRBD2. The CDR3 covers 15 residues. The J segment lost 4 bases and the V segment lost 4 bases, leaving 8 bases of the junction unmatched. Germline V gene sequence: CDR1 SGHAT, CDR2 FQNNGV. CDR3 sequence reads: CASSYSAGVADTQYF. The CDR3 nucleotides are TGTGCCAGCAGCTATTCGGCGGGAGTCGCAGATACGCAGTATTTT.

This clone was picked up a small number of times. V is TRBV9 and J is TRBJ1-1; tentative D call: TRBD1 (5 bases). Germline V gene data show CDR1 as SGDLS and CDR2 as YYNGEE. CDR3 length: 14 residues. V was clipped by 0 bases and J by 5 bases, with 11 bases between them. CDR3 protein: CASSVVDTGTEAFF. As DNA, the CDR3 is TGTGCCAGCAGCGTAGTGGACACCGGGACTGAAGCTTTCTTT.

This clone was seen a handful of times. V and J are TRBV7-9 and TRBJ1-2; a possible D gene is TRBD1 (6 bases). Between the trimmed V and J ends, which lost 1 base and 0 bases, there was a span of 9 bases. The CDR3 covers 15 residues. Germline V gives CDR1 SEHNR, CDR2 FQNEAQ (reference sequence). The CDR3 DNA is TGTGCCAGCAGCTTAGTAGGACAGACTAACTATGGCTACACCTTC. This encodes CASSLVGQTNYGYTF.

The chain carries TRBV5-1 and TRBJ1-5; unclear D gene. Germline-derived CDR1 and CDR2 are SGHRS and YFSETQ. The CDR3 is 14 residues long. The V gene lost 4 bases and the J gene lost 0 bases, with 8 bases spanning the gap. CDR3 region: CASSPGVSNQPQHF. The DNA for the CDR3 is TGCGCCAGCAGCCCCGGGGTTAGCAATCAGCCCCAGCATTTT.

This rearrangement joins TRBV25-1 to TRBJ1-4; weak D call: TRBD1 (6 bases). Trimming left V 3 bases short and J 3 bases short, with 14 bases between. The CDR3 is 16 amino acids. Germline V gives CDR1 MGHDK, CDR2 SYGVNS. In nucleotides, the CDR3 is TGTGCCAGCAGTGACCACGGACAGTGGGCTAATGAAAAACTGTTTTTT. Residues: CASSDHGQWANEKLFF. Together with reference TRBV25-1 and TRBJ1-4, the CDR3 gives the full variable domain: EADIYQTPRYLVIGTGKKITLECSQTMGHDKMYWYQQDPGMELHLIHYSYGVNSTEKGDLSSESTVSRIRTEHFPLTLESARPSHTSQYLCASSDHGQWANEKLFFGSGTQLSVL.

The chain has TRBV19 and TRBJ1-2, with 9 bases aligning to TRBD1. Germline V gene data show CDR1 as LNHDA and CDR2 as SQIVND (reference sequence). V lost 8 bases and J lost 4; bases outside the gene matches: 11. The CDR3 length is 15 residues. CDR3 sequence: CASGGTGYGGYGYTF. CDR3 bases: TGTGCCAGTGGTGGGACAGGGTATGGCGGCTATGGCTACACCTTC. Drawing the rest from reference TRBV19 and TRBJ1-2, the complete variable domain is DGGITQSPKYLFRKEGQNVTLSCEQNLNHDAMYWYRQDPGQGLRLIYYSQIVNDFQKGDIAEGYSVSREKKESFPLTVTSAQKNPTAFYLCASGGTGYGGYGYTFGSGTRLTVV.

This clone came up a few times. The rearrangement uses TRBV5-1 and TRBJ2-3; D is uncertain. CDR3 length equals 12 residues. Looked up from germline, CDR1 is SGHRS and CDR2 is YFSETQ. Deletions cut 6 bases from V and 3 bases from J, with 8 bases between. DNA of the CDR3: TGCGCCAGCAAACAGAGTACAGATACGCAGTATTTT. It encodes CASKQSTDTQYF.

This chain links TRBV27 with TRBJ2-1; D may be TRBD2 (6 bases). The germline CDR1 and CDR2 sequences are MNHEY and SMNVEV (reference sequence). V lost 5 bases, J lost 6 bases, and 17 bases lay in between. The CDR3 length is 15 residues. The CDR3 reads CASSRLREASNEQFF. CDR3 DNA sequence: TGTGCCAGCAGTCGCCTCAGGGAGGCGAGCAATGAGCAGTTCTTC.

This clone was counted only a few times. This chain uses TRBV27 with TRBJ2-2, with a possible D match to TRBD2 (6 bases). CDR1 is MNHEY, CDR2 SMNVEV, per germline (reference sequence). V lost 7 bases to trimming and J lost 6 bases, with 12 bases between them. The CDR3 spans 13 residues. The CDR3 DNA reads as TGTGCCAGCACCGATCGACTAGCCGGGGAGCTGTTTTTT. Translating gives CASTDRLAGELFF.

The table lists this clone with a few counts. The J gene is TRBJ2-5, the V gene TRBV5-4; D is possibly TRBD1 (6 bases). The J call may be faulty, since TRBJ2-7 better matches the DNA end. Germline V lookup: CDR1 SGHNT, CDR2 YYREEE (reference sequence). This CDR3 contains 14 residues. The CDR3 DNA is TGTGCCAGCAGCTTGTACCAGGGGTCCAACGAGCAGTACTTC. Its translation is CASSLYQGSNEQYF.

The chain combines TRBV7-6 with TRBJ1-1; D remains ambiguous. Germline CDR1 is SGHVS and CDR2 is FNYEAQ. The CDR3 length is 16 residues. Trimming shortened V by 3 bases and J by 4 bases, and 18 bases separated the two germline ends. CDR3 sequence (DNA): TGTGCCAGCAGCTTCACTAGAAGCAGGATATGCACTGAAGCTTTCTTT. It is translated as CASSFTRSRICTEAFF.

CDR3 in amino acids: CASSPQDTGYTF. The CDR3 DNA sequence: TGCGCCAGCAGCCCACAGGATACGGGCTACACCTTC. The V gene is TRBV10-2, the J gene TRBJ1-2; weak D call: TRBD1 (5 bases). CDR1 is WSHSY, CDR2 SAAADI, per germline. V lost 6 bases, J lost 8 bases, and 13 bases lay in between. The CDR3 consists of 12 residues.

This sequence joins TRBV2 and TRBJ2-5; D might be TRBD1 (6 bases). V lost 6 bases, J lost 11 bases, and 16 bases lay in between. This CDR3 comprises 12 residues. Germline lookup yields CDR1 SNHLY and CDR2 FYNNEI. CDR3 sequence: CASSGQSWEQYF. CDR3 sequence (DNA): TGTGCCAGCAGCGGACAGTCTTGGGAGCAGTACTTC. The whole variable domain, filled in from reference TRBV2 and TRBJ2-5, reads EPEVTQTPSHQVTQMGQEVILRCVPISNHLYFYWYRQILGQKVEFLVSFYNNEISEKSEIFDDQFSVERPDGSNFTLKIRSTKLEDSAMYFCASSGQSWEQYFGPGTRLLVL.

The table lists this clone with a few counts. CDR3 coding DNA: TGTGCCAGCAGTTACGAAGGTAGCGGGAGACGTGAGCAGTTCTTC. Translation gives CASSYEGSGRREQFF. The gene calls are TRBV6-6 and TRBJ2-1, with TRBD2 matching 9 bases. V trimming: 2 bases; J trimming: 9 bases; junction bases outside the gene matches: 8. This CDR3 region has 15 residues. Germline-derived CDR1 and CDR2 are MNHNY and SVGAGI (reference sequence).

This clone was counted only a few times. The chain joins TRBV30 to TRBJ1-2; D ambiguous. Trimming stripped 5 bases from V and 4 bases from J, with 14 bases between. The CDR3 loop spans 13 amino acids. The germline V gene encodes CDR1 GTSNPN and CDR2 SVGIG (reference sequence). In DNA, the CDR3 is TGTGCCTGGGGAAATCCCCTAGCCTATGGCTACACCTTC. Translating it yields CAWGNPLAYGYTF.

Here the CDR3 reads CASSPPSPGTEAFF. Written as DNA, the CDR3 is TGTGCCAGCTCACCACCGTCTCCAGGGACTGAAGCTTTCTTT. The chain combines TRBV18 with TRBJ1-1; possible D gene TRBD1, 5 bases. V lost 0 bases to trimming and J lost 5 bases, with 10 bases between them. Germline V gene sequence: CDR1 KGHSH, CDR2 LQKENI. The CDR3 consists of 14 residues.

This clone was observed a few times. CDR3 nucleotide sequence: TGTGCCAGCAGCCCGGGACAGGGGCACTACGAGCAGTACTTC. This gives the protein CASSPGQGHYEQYF. The chain employs TRBV7-3 and TRBJ2-7; 10 nucleotides align to TRBD1. The CDR3 loop spans 14 amino acids. J gave up 3 bases and V 5 bases, and 4 bases lay outside the gene matches. Per the germline V gene, CDR1 is SGHTA and CDR2 is FQGTGA.

The table lists this clone with a few counts. The rearrangement joins TRBV2 to TRBJ2-7; 8 positions match TRBD2. The junction had 15 bases not matched to a gene; V was cut back by 6 bases and J by 5 bases. CDR3 length: 16 amino acids. CDR1 is SNHLY, CDR2 FYNNEI, per germline. This CDR3 reads CASSLDGQAGDDEQYF. CDR3 DNA sequence: TGTGCCAGCAGCTTGGATGGTCAAGCGGGAGATGACGAGCAGTACTTC.

The chain couples TRBV10-3 to TRBJ2-7; 10 bases fit TRBD2. This CDR3 spans 11 amino acids. Germline loops: CDR1 ENHRY, CDR2 SYGVKD. V was pared by 10 bases and J by 7 bases, with 4 bases of the junction left unmatched. The CDR3 loop is CATTLAGEQYF. CDR3 coding DNA: TGTGCCACCACACTAGCGGGGGAGCAGTACTTC.